Given below is one TCR beta chain in context. Its antigen is not known. All donors qualified as healthy HIV-negative adults and had experienced no recent acute infections or vaccinations. The record originates from a study of shared clonotypes between healthy human individuals. In the study overall: Three men and two women, aged 18 to 49, were donors. Study-level results: Researchers sampled only blood; tissue repertoires likely differ.

Authors' analysis steps: As immunoSEQ supplied junction-only sequences (without quality scores), filtering differed. TCRdb's table, derived via immunoSEQ multiplex PCR, lists solely in-frame clones and lacks some. V, J and clone size derive from that table, while D and trimming were established from the DNA sequence. The profile shows about 480,000 clones, more than 65% of them singletons. Germline V lookup: CDR1 SNHLY, CDR2 FYNNEI. This CDR3 has 14 residues. V gave up 3 bases and J gave up 0 bases, with 6 bases separating them. The sequencing sample was made of PBMCs. V gene TRBV2 combines with J gene TRBJ1-5; D possibly corresponds to TRBD1 (5 bases). The source is a woman in her thirties or forties in good health. Some clones in this sample may be carry-over from other donors' samples. This CDR3 reads CASSETVSNQPQHF. The CDR3 DNA reads as TGTGCCAGCAGTGAGACAGTTAGCAATCAGCCCCAGCATTTT.